These 9 T cell receptor beta chains came from one sample sequenced in a study of TIL therapy for anti-PD-1-resistant metastatic lung cancer. This was the immunoSEQ v3 assay. Profiling relied on immunoSEQ multiplex PCR, and the TCRdb table lists in-frame clones only, not all of them. The table shows about 59,000 clones, with about 81% occurring only once. The time point: pre-treatment sample, taken before nivolumab and TIL therapy. Sample: blood, taken at baseline. Receptors originate from a person between 30 and 79 years old with non-small cell lung cancer.

This chain uses TRBV7-9 with TRBJ2-2; D remains ambiguous. The CDR3 length is 13 residues. V lost 3 bases and J lost 7, with 9 bases in between. Germline-derived CDR1 and CDR2 are SEHNR and FQNEAQ (reference sequence). As DNA, the CDR3 is TGTGCCAGCAGCTTCTCCACCCTCGGGGAGCTGTTTTTT. Its translation is CASSFSTLGELFF.

A single count supports this clone. The CDR3 spells CASSRDLTNEKLFF. For the CDR3, the DNA is TGTGCCAGCAGTCGGGATTTAACTAATGAAAAACTGTTTTTT. The chain joins TRBV6-2 or TRBV6-3 to TRBJ1-4; D gene unclear. CDR1 and CDR2 from the germline V gene are MNHEY and SVGEGT. Trimming stripped 5 bases from V and 1 base from J, with 8 bases between. The CDR3 covers 14 residues.

The chain combines TRBV24-1 with TRBJ1-1; D ambiguous. The germline V gene has CDR1 KGHDR and CDR2 SFDVKD. This CDR3 contains 14 residues. Trimming removed 6 bases at V and 4 bases at J, with 14 bases between. DNA for the CDR3: TGTGCCACCAGTCCACGGGGAAGGAGCACTGAAGCTTTCTTT. Its protein is CATSPRGRSTEAFF.

In nucleotides, the CDR3 is TGTGCCAGCAGCCTCGGGGCCCGGGAGCTGTTTTTT. Protein: CASSLGARELFF. The chain recombines TRBV28 with TRBJ2-2; D is tentatively TRBD1 or TRBD2 (5 bases each). The V gene's germline CDR1 is MDHEN and CDR2 SYDVKM. Trimming stripped 6 bases from V and 9 bases from J, with 11 bases between. The CDR3 consists of 12 residues.

This chain uses TRBV28 with TRBJ2-2; a possible D gene is TRBD1 (7 bases). CDR1 is MDHEN, CDR2 SYDVKM, per germline. The CDR3 loop spans 15 amino acids. The V end lost 7 bases, the J end lost 1 base, and 13 bases lay between the germline ends. CDR3 sequence (DNA): TGTGCCAGCACCTCGGGGGACAGGAACACCGGGGAGCTGTTTTTT. Translation gives CASTSGDRNTGELFF.

V and J are TRBV4-3 and TRBJ2-5; 7 bases line up with TRBD2. Germline values: CDR1 LGHNA, CDR2 YSLEER. The CDR3 sequence is 16 residues long. The J segment lost 1 base and the V segment lost 0 bases, leaving 5 bases of the junction unmatched. The CDR3 region is CASSQEMGGSQETQYF. DNA for the CDR3: TGCGCCAGCAGCCAAGAGATGGGGGGGAGCCAAGAGACCCAGTACTTC.

J is TRBJ2-5 and V is TRBV7-3, with 7 bases identical to TRBD1. The length of the CDR3 is 16 residues. V lost 4 bases to trimming and J lost 1 base; unmatched junction nucleotides: 9. Germline CDR1 reads SGHTA; CDR2 reads FQGTGA. The CDR3 is CASSSQGYWGQETQYF. The CDR3 nucleotides read TGTGCCAGCAGCTCACAGGGGTATTGGGGCCAAGAGACCCAGTACTTC.

The chain links TRBV27 to TRBJ2-7; D not certain. CDR3 length equals 14 residues. Germline CDR1 reads MNHEY; CDR2 reads SMNVEV (reference sequence). The V gene lost 5 bases and the J gene lost 3 bases, with 14 bases spanning the gap. The CDR3 region is CASSPSRLVYEQYF. CDR3 DNA: TGTGCCAGCAGTCCCTCAAGGCTGGTCTACGAGCAGTACTTC.

This clone was seen a few times. The chain joins TRBV15 to TRBJ1-5, with 7 bases lining up with TRBD1. Germline CDR1 and CDR2: LNHNV and YYDKDF (reference sequence). The CDR3 has 15 amino acids. V was clipped by 3 bases and J by 4 bases; unmatched bases: 6. CDR3 nucleotide sequence: TGTGCCACCAGCAGGACAGGGCTTGATAATCAGCCCCAGCATTTT. Translating it yields CATSRTGLDNQPQHF.